These 8 T cell receptor beta chains came from one sample sequenced in a study of blood T cell repertoires in COVID-19. Profiling relied on immunoSEQ multiplex PCR, and the TCRdb table lists in-frame clones only, not all of them. Among some 80,000 clones listed, 90% were seen once. Sequenced input: peripheral blood. These receptors were collected from a woman older than 75 with active or convalescent COVID-19.

This chain uses TRBV6-5 with TRBJ2-2; a possible D gene is TRBD1 (6 bases). The germline gives CDR1 MNHEY, CDR2 SVGAGI. The V gene lost 6 bases and the J gene lost 5 bases, with 10 bases spanning the gap. The CDR3 spans 13 residues. Here the CDR3 DNA reads TGTGCCAGCAGACCTGGACAGACCGGGGAGCTGTTTTTT. Its translation: CASRPGQTGELFF.

This clone occurred once. The genes are TRBV7-9 and TRBJ1-6; no definite D call. Germline loops: CDR1 SEHNR, CDR2 FQNEAQ (reference sequence). Trimming took off 0 bases at V and 5 bases at J, with 8 bases between the two ends. The CDR3 has 15 residues. CDR3 nucleotide sequence: TGTGCCAGCAGCTTAGCCAGGAATCATAATTCACCCCTCCACTTT. It codes for CASSLARNHNSPLHF.

The chain recombines TRBV7-2 with TRBJ1-2; tentatively, D is TRBD1 (5 bases). The CDR3 extends over 17 amino acids. Germline CDR1 reads SGHTA; CDR2 reads FQGNSA. V shed 1 base and J shed 2 bases, with 17 bases lying between them. The CDR3 protein is CASSLGGGAGSNYGYTF. In nucleotides, the CDR3 is TGTGCCAGCAGCTTAGGGGGAGGGGCCGGGTCCAACTATGGCTACACCTTC.

V gene TRBV27 combines with J gene TRBJ1-2; D not resolved. The germline CDR1 and CDR2 sequences are MNHEY and SMNVEV (reference sequence). CDR3 length: 16 residues. V was shortened by 3 bases and J by 7 bases, with 21 bases between the two germline ends. CDR3 region: CASSFSRTAGGLGYTF. The CDR3, as DNA: TGTGCCAGCAGTTTCTCACGGACTGCTGGTGGACTTGGCTACACCTTC.

The CDR3 protein is CASSPTPGGSYEQYF. The CDR3 DNA follows: TGTGCCAGCAGCCCCACACCTGGAGGATCCTACGAGCAGTACTTC. The rearrangement joins TRBV7-9 to TRBJ2-7; TRBD2 might be the D (5 bases). V dropped 5 bases and J dropped 1 base, with 15 bases sitting between them. CDR3 length: 15 residues. Germline assignment: CDR1 SEHNR and CDR2 FQNEAQ (reference sequence).

V usage is TRBV7-8 and J usage is TRBJ1-5, with 7 positions matching TRBD1. This CDR3 has 16 residues. The germline gives CDR1 SGHVS, CDR2 FQNEAQ. The V gene end was trimmed by 2 bases and the J gene end by 3 bases; junction bases not matched to a gene: 7. The CDR3 region has the DNA TGTGCCAGCAGCTTACGGGGACAGCGATCCAATCAGCCCCAGCATTTT. It yields the protein CASSLRGQRSNQPQHF.

This clone has only one observation. The CDR3 region has the DNA TGTGCCAGCAGCATCCGGACAGGGGGGGCCACTGAAGCTTTCTTT. Translating gives CASSIRTGGATEAFF. The V call is TRBV5-5, the J call TRBJ1-1; 10 nucleotides line up with TRBD1. CDR1 SGHKS and CDR2 YYEKEE come from the germline V gene (reference sequence). V lost 4 bases, J lost 4 bases, and 7 bases stayed unmatched. The CDR3 loop spans 15 amino acids. Using reference TRBV5-5 and TRBJ1-1 for the parts outside the CDR3, the full variable domain is DAGVTQSPTHLIKTRGQQVTLRCSPISGHKSVSWYQQVLGQGPQFIFQYYEKEERGRGNFPDRFSARQFPNYSSELNVNALLLGDSALYLCASSIRTGGATEAFFGQGTRLTVV.

This clone was seen a handful of times. The rearrangement links TRBV5-4 to TRBJ2-7; 9 bases agree with TRBD1. Trimming cost V 0 bases and J 9 bases; bases outside gene matches: 4. The CDR3 has 13 residues. Germline V gene sequence: CDR1 SGHNT, CDR2 YYREEE (reference sequence). The CDR3 loop reads CASSLDRGLGQYF. CDR3 sequence (DNA): TGTGCCAGCAGCTTGGACAGGGGGCTTGGGCAGTACTTC.